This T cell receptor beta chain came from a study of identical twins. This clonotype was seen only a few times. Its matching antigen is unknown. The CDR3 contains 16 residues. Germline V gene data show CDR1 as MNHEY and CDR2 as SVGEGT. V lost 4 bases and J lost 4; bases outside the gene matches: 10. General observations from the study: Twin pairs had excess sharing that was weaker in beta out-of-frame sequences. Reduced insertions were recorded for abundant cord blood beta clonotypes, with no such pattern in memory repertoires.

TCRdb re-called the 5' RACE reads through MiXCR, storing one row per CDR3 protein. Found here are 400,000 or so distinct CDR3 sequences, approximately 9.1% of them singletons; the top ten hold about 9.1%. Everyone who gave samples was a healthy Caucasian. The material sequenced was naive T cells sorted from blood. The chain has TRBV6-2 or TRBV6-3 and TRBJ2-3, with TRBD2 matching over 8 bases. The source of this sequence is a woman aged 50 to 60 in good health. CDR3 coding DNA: TGTGCCAGCAGTTCGGATCTAGCGGGTGCCCCAGATACGCAGTATTTT. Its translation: CASSSDLAGAPDTQYF.